This T cell receptor (beta chain) was identified in a study of CD8+ T cells in alopecia areata. Study-level findings and limits: Elevated clonality characterized lesional scalp relative to normal scalp, particularly in alopecia totalis/universalis. It was less clear whether patients shared TCRs than it was in mice, possibly because of HLA. Sequence data from scalp samples additionally include resident alphabeta T cells of normal skin.

As the sequencing template, cDNA was produced by extracting RNA and reverse transcribing it. Clones were read by immunoSEQ multiplex PCR, and TCRdb kept only the in-frame ones, dropping some. The top ten hold about 4.4% of the sample, which has approximately 150,000 clones, about three fifths seen once. Details on this clone: Its specificity is not known.

Germline values: CDR1 GTSNPN, CDR2 SVGIG (reference sequence). This CDR3 spans 14 amino acids. V lost 1 base, J lost 7 bases, and 6 bases stayed unmatched. The chain recombines TRBV30 with TRBJ2-7; 11 positions match TRBD2. Input material: CD4+ T cells sorted from blood. The receptor's source is a human donor in good health. This CDR3 reads CAWSGLAGSIEQYF. For the CDR3, the DNA is TGTGCCTGGAGTGGACTAGCGGGGTCAATTGAGCAGTACTTC.